The 17 T cell receptor beta chains below all came from one sample that was sequenced in a study of T cell responses to AZD1222 COVID-19 vaccine. TCRdb's table, derived via immunoSEQ multiplex PCR, lists solely in-frame clones and lacks some. The sample lists 130,000 to 150,000 clones, under 95% occurring once. The source was peripheral blood, collected on day 0 of AZD1222 vaccination. All receptors derive from an adult in good health.

As to this clone: This specimen includes other DNA sequences encoding the same CDR3. The chain recombines TRBV11-2 with TRBJ1-3; D is unclear. Deletions cut 2 bases from V and 1 base from J, with 0 bases between. From germline, CDR1 is SGHAT and CDR2 FQNNGV. This CDR3 is 12 amino acids long. This CDR3 reads CASSLSGNTIYF. DNA of the CDR3: TGTGCCAGCAGCTTATCTGGAAACACCATATATTTT.

This chain links TRBV2 with TRBJ1-2; possibly TRBD1 for D (6 bases). Germline CDR1 SNHLY, CDR2 FYNNEI. This CDR3 is 12 amino acids long. Trimming took 7 bases from V and 6 from J, leaving 12 bases between them. The CDR3, as DNA: TGTGCCAGCACTCTGACAGGCGATGGCTACACCTTC. Protein sequence: CASTLTGDGYTF. The whole variable domain, remainder taken from reference TRBV2 and TRBJ1-2, is EPEVTQTPSHQVTQMGQEVILRCVPISNHLYFYWYRQILGQKVEFLVSFYNNEISEKSEIFDDQFSVERPDGSNFTLKIRSTKLEDSAMYFCASTLTGDGYTFGSGTRLTVV.

The chain links TRBV7-2 to TRBJ2-5; no definite D call. There are 15 residues in the CDR3. Looked up from germline, CDR1 is SGHTA and CDR2 is FQGNSA. Trimming stripped 1 base from V and 1 base from J, with 10 bases between. The CDR3 protein is CASSLVPISQETQYF. The CDR3 DNA sequence: TGTGCCAGCAGCTTAGTACCTATATCCCAAGAGACCCAGTACTTC.

The chain recombines TRBV6-5 with TRBJ1-2; maybe TRBD1 (6 bases). This CDR3 has 14 amino acids. Germline loops: CDR1 MNHEY, CDR2 SVGAGI. V gave up 5 bases and J gave up 6 bases, with 16 bases separating them. The CDR3 coding sequence is TGTGCCAGCAGTAAGACGGCAGGGGCTCATGGCTACACCTTC. The encoded protein is CASSKTAGAHGYTF.

The chain is built from TRBV7-9 and TRBJ2-4, with 7 bases fitting TRBD2. Germline V lookup: CDR1 SEHNR, CDR2 FQNEAQ (reference sequence). V was clipped by 1 base and J by 5 bases; unmatched bases: 2. This CDR3 is 14 amino acids long. The CDR3 sequence: CASSLEGGQNIQYF. CDR3 bases: TGTGCCAGCAGCTTAGAGGGAGGGCAAAACATTCAGTACTTC.

As concerns this clone: The junction departs from the called germline gene at one end, perhaps through a read error. The genes are TRBV14 and TRBJ2-7; D is ambiguous. The CDR3 length is 13 residues. In germline, CDR1 is SGHDN, CDR2 FVKESK. This CDR3 is CASSQVPWSESDF. The CDR3 DNA follows: TGTGCCAGCAGCCAAGTCCCGTGGAGTGAATCGGACTTC.

This chain joins TRBV5-1 and TRBJ2-6; D is possibly TRBD1 or TRBD2 (5 bases each). V lost 5 bases and J 1 base, leaving 13 bases between the germline ends. The germline CDR1 and CDR2 sequences are SGHRS and YFSETQ. CDR3 length: 16 residues. The CDR3 nucleotides are TGCGCCAGCAGTGGGACGGTCTTTTCTGGGGCCAACGTCCTGACTTTC. Translation: CASSGTVFSGANVLTF.

J is TRBJ2-1 and V is TRBV4-1; TRBD2 agrees at 9 bases. Losses at the gene ends were 3 bases for V and 7 bases for J; bases not matched to a gene: 7. The length of the CDR3 is 15 residues. Germline V gene data show CDR1 as MGHRA and CDR2 as YSYEKL. The CDR3 protein is CASSHPGTSKNEQFF. The CDR3 DNA reads as TGCGCCAGCAGCCACCCCGGGACTAGCAAGAATGAGCAGTTCTTC.

This clone was recorded only once. This chain links TRBV7-3 with TRBJ1-1, with a tentative D call TRBD1 (5 bases). The V gene lost 3 bases and the J gene lost 1 base, with 15 bases spanning the gap. Germline CDR1 SGHTA, CDR2 FQGTGA. The CDR3 spans 16 residues. This chain's CDR3 is CASSLVRRGGNTEAFF. The CDR3 region has the DNA TGTGCCAGCAGCTTGGTGAGGAGGGGTGGGAACACTGAAGCTTTCTTT.

This chain joins TRBV6-2 or TRBV6-3 and TRBJ1-5, with 12 positions matching TRBD1. Germline V gene data show CDR1 as MNHEY and CDR2 as SVGEGT. Trimming at V came to 2 bases and at J to 7 bases, leaving 9 bases not matched to a gene. The CDR3 is 17 amino acids. CDR3: CASSYPRGQGAGQPQHF. The CDR3 coding sequence is TGTGCCAGCAGTTACCCGCGGGGACAGGGGGCAGGGCAGCCCCAGCATTTT.

CDR3 coding DNA: TGTGCCAGCAGTGAGTTTTTGCGGGAGCAGTACTTC. It is translated as CASSEFLREQYF. This rearrangement joins TRBV6-1 to TRBJ2-7; D is uncertain. CDR3 length: 12 amino acids. Germline values: CDR1 MNHNS, CDR2 SASEGT. V lost 3 bases, J lost 7 bases, and 10 bases lay in between.

This chain uses TRBV5-1 with TRBJ1-2, with D possibly being TRBD1 (6 bases). CDR3 length equals 14 residues. Germline CDR1 and CDR2: SGHRS and YFSETQ. Trimming took off 0 bases at V and 8 bases at J, with 14 bases between the two ends. In DNA, the CDR3 is TGCGCCAGCAGCTTGGCGGGACAAGAAGGGGGCTACACCTTC. Its protein is CASSLAGQEGGYTF.

The gene calls are TRBV9 and TRBJ1-3, with D perhaps TRBD1 (5 bases). CDR1 and CDR2 (germline): SGDLS, YYNGEE. The CDR3 contains 16 residues. Trimming removed 0 bases at V and 4 bases at J, with 14 bases between. The CDR3 is CASSVEGSLSGNTIYF. Here the CDR3 DNA reads TGTGCCAGCAGCGTAGAGGGGAGTCTGTCCGGAAACACCATATATTTT.

The chain has TRBV7-2 and TRBJ1-2; TRBD1 aligns across 8 bases. The CDR3 covers 15 residues. In germline, CDR1 is SGHTA, CDR2 FQGNSA. Trimming cost V 3 bases and J 2 bases; bases outside gene matches: 5. The CDR3 region is CASSFRDRINYGYTF. The DNA for the CDR3 is TGTGCCAGCAGCTTCCGGGACAGGATCAACTATGGCTACACCTTC.

The chain uses TRBV5-1 and TRBJ2-3, with D perhaps TRBD2 (5 bases). CDR1 is SGHRS and CDR2 is YFSETQ in the germline V gene. CDR3 length equals 15 residues. V lost 4 bases, J lost 1 base, and 13 bases lay in between. CDR3 nucleotide sequence: TGCGCCAGCAGCATGCTAGCTGGAGGCACAGATACGCAGTATTTT. The encoded protein is CASSMLAGGTDTQYF.

The chain uses TRBV18 and TRBJ2-1; tentatively, D is TRBD1 or TRBD2 (5 bases each). CDR1 and CDR2 (germline): KGHSH, LQKENI. V dropped 6 bases and J dropped 0 bases, with 15 bases sitting between them. The CDR3 length is 16 residues. CDR3 in DNA: TGTGCCAGCTCCCCCCAAGAGGGGAGCTCCTACAATGAGCAGTTCTTC. Residues: CASSPQEGSSYNEQFF.

The chain links TRBV3-1 (or the pseudogene TRBV3-2) to TRBJ2-6, with D unclear. The germline V gene encodes CDR1 LGHDT and CDR2 YNNKEL (reference sequence). The CDR3 consists of 16 residues. V was cut by 4 bases and J by 0 bases, with 10 bases left in between. The CDR3: CASSPQPVSGANVLTF. CDR3 nucleotide sequence: TGTGCCAGCAGCCCCCAGCCGGTCTCTGGGGCCAACGTCCTGACTTTC.